This passage covers 14 T cell receptor beta chains from one sample sequenced in a study of T cell responses to AZD1222 COVID-19 vaccine. Profiled with immunoSEQ multiplex PCR; TCRdb holds only in-frame clones, not every one. The profile shows some 190,000 clones, around 94% of them singletons. This specimen was peripheral blood, taken 28 days after the second dose of the MenACWY control vaccine. These receptors were obtained from an adult who received the MenACWY meningococcal vaccine as a control.

The chain carries TRBV7-2 and TRBJ1-4; TRBD1 matches 7 bases. J gave up 8 bases and V 2 bases, and 11 bases lay outside the gene matches. This CDR3 is built from 16 residues. Germline V gene sequence: CDR1 SGHTA, CDR2 FQGNSA. The CDR3 sequence: CASSLRGGGYPEKLFF. CDR3 sequence (DNA): TGTGCCAGCAGCTTAAGAGGGGGCGGGTATCCCGAAAAACTGTTTTTT. The variable domain in full, with the rest retrieved from reference TRBV7-2 and TRBJ1-4, is GAGVSQSPSNKVTEKGKDVELRCDPISGHTALYWYRQSLGQGLEFLIYFQGNSAPDKSGLPSDRFSAERTGGSVSTLTIQRTQQEDSAVYLCASSLRGGGYPEKLFFGSGTQLSVL.

This chain uses TRBV19 with TRBJ1-6; 9 bases align to TRBD1. Unmatched junction bases numbered 7, after V lost 10 bases and J lost 6 bases. Germline CDR1 LNHDA, CDR2 SQIVND (reference sequence). The CDR3 is 14 residues long. The CDR3 bases are TGTGCCACACAACAGGGGGCTGGTAATTCACCCCTCCACTTT. Translation: CATQQGAGNSPLHF.

The chain has TRBV5-1 and TRBJ1-1; the D is unclear. The V gene lost 4 bases and the J gene lost 1 base, with 11 bases spanning the gap. Germline V CDR1 and CDR2: SGHRS, YFSETQ. This CDR3 is built from 14 residues. Written as DNA, the CDR3 is TGCGCCAGCAGCGTTACACGGCCGAACACTGAAGCTTTCTTT. Translation: CASSVTRPNTEAFF.

The V gene is TRBV28, the J gene TRBJ2-1; 8 bases are a match to TRBD2. This CDR3 has 21 amino acids. The V segment lost 5 bases and the J segment 7 bases; nucleotides outside the gene matches: 28. Germline V gene sequence: CDR1 MDHEN, CDR2 SYDVKM. Here the CDR3 reads CASSVLNLRGQSGGMWNEQFF. CDR3 in DNA: TGTGCCAGCAGTGTCCTCAATCTCAGGGGCCAAAGCGGGGGCATGTGGAATGAGCAGTTCTTC.

The gene calls are TRBV12-3 or TRBV12-4 and TRBJ1-2, with D unresolved. This CDR3 is built from 13 residues. Trimming left V 6 bases short and J 0 bases short, with 8 bases between. The CDR3: CASRPGSNYGYTF. Here the CDR3 DNA reads TGTGCCAGCAGACCCGGGTCTAACTATGGCTACACCTTC.

DNA of the CDR3: TGTGCCAGCAGCGTTGGACTAGCGGGAGGGTCCCACGAGCAGTACTTC. Protein sequence: CASSVGLAGGSHEQYF. The chain couples TRBV9 to TRBJ2-7; 15 nucleotides agree with TRBD2. After removal of 2 bases from V and 5 bases from J, the junction contained 5 bases not matched to a gene. CDR1 SGDLS and CDR2 YYNGEE come from the germline V gene. The CDR3 loop spans 16 amino acids.

The chain carries TRBV10-3 and TRBJ2-7; no definite D call. V was clipped by 1 base and J by 5 bases, with 6 bases between them. There are 12 residues in the CDR3. CDR1 and CDR2 from the germline V gene are ENHRY and SYGVKD. The DNA for the CDR3 is TGTGCCATCAGTGAGTGGGGAAACGAGCAGTACTTC. Encoded protein: CAISEWGNEQYF.

The chain uses TRBV9 and TRBJ1-2; perhaps TRBD1 as D (5 bases). Germline values: CDR1 SGDLS, CDR2 YYNGEE. Trimming removed 4 bases at V and 4 bases at J, with 20 bases between. This CDR3 has 16 residues. CDR3 loop: CASSTWTPWGGYGYTF. CDR3 DNA: TGTGCCAGCAGCACTTGGACACCTTGGGGAGGCTATGGCTACACCTTC.

This clone was seen a single time. The chain is built from TRBV3-1 (or the pseudogene TRBV3-2) and TRBJ1-2; the D is unclear. The CDR3 is made up of 15 amino acids. Trimming removed 0 bases from V and 4 bases from J, with 12 bases in between. CDR1 and CDR2 from the germline V gene are LGHDT and YNNKEL (reference sequence). The CDR3 loop is CASSQEGEGGYGYTF. Here the CDR3 DNA reads TGTGCCAGCAGCCAAGAAGGTGAGGGAGGCTATGGCTACACCTTC.

The count of this clone is one. The chain joins TRBV6-5 to TRBJ1-1; perhaps TRBD1 as D (5 bases). The V gene's germline CDR1 is MNHEY and CDR2 SVGAGI. The CDR3 extends over 15 amino acids. The ends were cut back, 0 bases at V and 4 bases at J, with 12 bases in the middle. This CDR3 is CASSYSRGKGTEAFF. CDR3 nucleotides: TGTGCCAGCAGTTACTCGAGGGGTAAAGGCACTGAAGCTTTCTTT.

The chain links TRBV5-8 to TRBJ2-2; 7 bases map to TRBD1. The CDR3 is made up of 16 amino acids. The J segment lost 0 bases and the V segment lost 0 bases, leaving 2 bases of the junction unmatched. Germline V lookup: CDR1 SGHTS, CDR2 YDEGEE. The CDR3 DNA is TGTGCCAGCAGCTTGGACCAGGGGGCGAACACCGGGGAGCTGTTTTTT. This sequence encodes CASSLDQGANTGELFF.

The CDR3 DNA sequence: TGTGCCAGCAGCTCCTTAGGTCACCACGAGCAGTACTTC. This encodes CASSSLGHHEQYF. V and J are TRBV7-2 and TRBJ2-7, with D uncertain. The CDR3 is made up of 13 amino acids. V was clipped by 4 bases and J by 5 bases, with 12 bases between them. The germline CDR1 and CDR2 sequences are SGHTA and FQGNSA.

Details on this clone: At one boundary the junction diverges from the germline segment, which might be a read error. The V call is TRBV4-1, the J call TRBJ1-2; TRBD1 aligns across 7 bases. The V gene's germline CDR1 is MGHRA and CDR2 YSYEKL. The CDR3 loop spans 18 amino acids. The CDR3 here is CGSSQEPRGYGDYGGYTF. CDR3 nucleotide sequence: TGCGGCAGCAGCCAAGAACCCAGGGGGTATGGGGATTATGGGGGCTACACCTTC.

V gene TRBV12-5 combines with J gene TRBJ1-6, with 8 bases identical to TRBD1. V trimming: 4 bases; J trimming: 6 bases; junction bases outside the gene matches: 8. CDR1 is LGHNT and CDR2 is FRNRAP in the germline V gene. This CDR3 region has 16 residues. The CDR3 loop reads CASGSPQGALNSPLHF. The CDR3 nucleotides read TGTGCTAGTGGTTCCCCCCAGGGGGCCCTTAATTCACCCCTCCACTTT.